Below are 14 T cell receptor beta chains sequenced from a single sample in a study of siplizumab effects on memory and regulatory T cells. Clones were read by immunoSEQ multiplex PCR, and TCRdb kept only the in-frame ones, dropping some. The data show around 72,000 clones, roughly nine tenths seen once. Sequencing was done on a sample of CD8+ T cells sorted from blood. The source of these receptors is a human donor in good health.

The V gene is TRBV5-1, the J gene TRBJ1-4, with D possibly TRBD1 on 6 matching bases. Germline V gene lookup returns CDR1 SGHRS and CDR2 YFSETQ. The CDR3 runs 13 residues. The ends were cut back, 4 bases at V and 4 bases at J, with 8 bases in the middle. CDR3 sequence (DNA): TGCGCCAGCAGCGACAGGTTTAATGAAAAACTGTTTTTT. Residues: CASSDRFNEKLFF.

The chain employs TRBV6-6 and TRBJ1-5, with TRBD1 matching over 7 bases. V lost 6 bases to trimming and J lost 1 base; unmatched junction nucleotides: 6. The CDR3 runs to 15 residues. Germline lookup yields CDR1 MNHNY and CDR2 SVGAGI (reference sequence). This CDR3 reads CASRPNRGSNQPQHF. CDR3 nucleotides: TGTGCCAGCAGGCCAAACAGGGGAAGCAATCAGCCCCAGCATTTT.

The rearrangement joins TRBV4-1 to TRBJ2-7; D is possibly TRBD2 (5 bases). V was clipped by 4 bases and J by 5 bases, with 18 bases between them. CDR1 MGHRA and CDR2 YSYEKL come from the germline V gene. CDR3 length: 15 amino acids. This chain's CDR3 is CASSPPTGYAHEQYF. CDR3 DNA: TGCGCCAGCAGCCCCCCCACGGGATACGCCCACGAGCAGTACTTC.

This clone was observed once. This chain joins TRBV6-5 and TRBJ2-2; 10 positions match TRBD1. Trimming took 1 base from V and 5 from J; bases not matched to a gene: 1. The CDR3 runs 15 residues. Germline assignment: CDR1 MNHEY and CDR2 SVGAGI. The CDR3 reads CASSYWTGGTGELFF. In DNA form, the CDR3 reads TGTGCCAGCAGTTACTGGACAGGGGGGACCGGGGAGCTGTTTTTT.

In its sample, this clone was seen once. The rearrangement uses TRBV11-2 and TRBJ2-7, with D perhaps TRBD2 (5 bases). The CDR3 length is 15 residues. Trimming took 1 base from V and 2 from J, leaving 12 bases between them. The V gene's germline CDR1 is SGHAT and CDR2 FQNNGV. The CDR3 sequence: CASSLAAGFAYEQYF. The CDR3 region has the DNA TGTGCCAGCAGCTTAGCGGCGGGTTTCGCCTACGAGCAGTACTTC.

The V call is TRBV4-1, the J call TRBJ1-1; D not certain. CDR1 is MGHRA and CDR2 is YSYEKL in the germline V gene. The CDR3 totals 12 residues. Trimming shortened V by 1 base and J by 5 bases, and 5 bases separated the two germline ends. This CDR3 is CASSQAGTEAFF. CDR3 nucleotides: TGCGCCAGCAGCCAAGCTGGGACTGAAGCTTTCTTT.

The chain couples TRBV27 to TRBJ1-4; weak D call: TRBD1 (5 bases). Germline assignment: CDR1 MNHEY and CDR2 SMNVEV (reference sequence). V shed 5 bases and J shed 8 bases, with 15 bases lying between them. There are 14 residues in the CDR3. The CDR3 region has the DNA TGTGCCAGCAGTACCTGGACGGAGGGGGAAAAACTGTTTTTT. It specifies CASSTWTEGEKLFF.

The chain couples TRBV27 to TRBJ1-1, with 7 nucleotides matching TRBD1. Unmatched junction bases numbered 7, after V lost 6 bases and J lost 0 bases. The CDR3 totals 15 residues. CDR1 and CDR2 (germline): MNHEY, SMNVEV (reference sequence). CDR3: CASRMTGTMNTEAFF. The CDR3 nucleotides are TGTGCCAGCAGGATGACAGGGACGATGAACACTGAAGCTTTCTTT.

The rearrangement uses TRBV27 and TRBJ1-1, with D perhaps matching TRBD1 (6 bases). The V end lost 2 bases, the J end lost 7 bases, and 8 bases lay between the germline ends. Germline CDR1 reads MNHEY; CDR2 reads SMNVEV (reference sequence). The CDR3 is 12 amino acids. CDR3 residues: CASSLGGGEAFF. The DNA of the CDR3 is TGTGCCAGCAGTTTAGGGGGCGGTGAAGCTTTCTTT.

To note about this clone: Other DNA sequences within the sample encode an identical CDR3. This chain uses TRBV5-1 with TRBJ2-7, with 10 positions matching TRBD1. CDR1 is SGHRS, CDR2 YFSETQ, per germline. CDR3 length: 14 amino acids. V trimming: 4 bases; J trimming: 2 bases; junction bases outside the gene matches: 3. The CDR3 loop is CASSPGQGPYEQYF. As DNA, the CDR3 is TGCGCCAGCAGCCCGGGACAGGGGCCCTACGAGCAGTACTTC.

The chain recombines TRBV10-1 with TRBJ1-1, with D possibly being TRBD1 (6 bases). V was cut by 10 bases and J by 3 bases, with 15 bases left in between. The germline gives CDR1 WNHNN, CDR2 SYGVQD (reference sequence). CDR3 length equals 13 residues. As DNA, the CDR3 is TGCGCCAAAACGGGGGGGGGCGACACTGAAGCTTTCTTT. Protein sequence: CAKTGGGDTEAFF.

This clone was found once. The chain has TRBV18 and TRBJ1-4, with D tentatively TRBD1 (6 bases). CDR3 length: 14 residues. Germline-derived CDR1 and CDR2 are KGHSH and LQKENI. The V end lost 0 bases, the J end lost 6 bases, and 8 bases lay between the germline ends. The CDR3 DNA reads TGTGCCAGCTCACCACCATCAGGGGATGAAAAACTGTTTTTT. Translation gives CASSPPSGDEKLFF.

The CDR3 nucleotides read TGTGCCAGCAGCACCTACCAGGGGCAGGGAGCTTTCTTT. Its protein is CASSTYQGQGAFF. The V gene is TRBV7-9, the J gene TRBJ1-1; perhaps TRBD1 as D (6 bases). Germline assignment: CDR1 SEHNR and CDR2 FQNEAQ (reference sequence). The germline V and J ends were trimmed by 5 bases and 10 bases, with 17 bases remaining between them. This CDR3 has 13 residues.

The chain has TRBV29-1 and TRBJ1-2; D uncertain. The germline V gene has CDR1 SQVTM and CDR2 ANQGSEA. Trimming took off 6 bases at V and 8 bases at J, with 13 bases between the two ends. This CDR3 contains 11 residues. The CDR3 region is CSVYVVGGYTF. The CDR3, as DNA: TGCAGCGTATACGTGGTTGGAGGCTACACCTTC.